A selection of T cell receptor beta chains follows, all from one sample in a study of blood T cell repertoires in COVID-19. Sequencing used immunoSEQ multiplex PCR; TCRdb keeps in-frame clones, though not all of them. This table holds 200,000 to 250,000 clones, 80% to 90% found once. Sequenced: peripheral blood. Source of these receptors: a man aged 25-45 years with COVID-19, enrolled during active disease. Each CDR3 is given with its conserved first and last residue. Fields, in order: clone size, J gene, CDR3 length, V gene, D gene, CDR3 DNA, CDR3 protein. D genes are given only for firm matches. The size field is filled for only some rows; it gives once, few, many or a size class.

>NA|TRBJ2-3|14|TRBV24-1|TRBD1
TGTGCCACCAGCGGGACAGGGGGGACAGATACGCAGTATTTT
CATSGTGGTDTQYF
>NA|TRBJ1-2|15|TRBV24-1|NA
TGTGCCACCAGTGATTCGGACACCTCTTTCTATGGCTACACCTTC
CATSDSDTSFYGYTF
>NA|TRBJ2-5|12|TRBV7-2|NA
TGTGCCAGCAGCATAGATCGAGAGACCCAGTACTTC
CASSIDRETQYF
>NA|TRBJ2-7|14|TRBV18|TRBD1
TGTGCCAGCTCACCCCGGGGACAGTCCTACGAGCAGTACTTC
CASSPRGQSYEQYF
>NA|TRBJ2-1|16|TRBV18|NA
TGTGCCAGCTCACCACCGACTTGGGCGGGCTACAATGAGCAGTTCTTC
CASSPPTWAGYNEQFF
>NA|TRBJ2-1|16|TRBV9|TRBD2
TGTGCCAGCAGCGCACCAACATCTAGCGGCCACAATGAGCAGTTCTTC
CASSAPTSSGHNEQFF
>NA|TRBJ1-4|15|TRBV27|TRBD1
TGTGCCAGCAGTACGCTGGACAGGACTAATGAAAAACTGTTTTTT
CASSTLDRTNEKLFF
>NA|TRBJ2-2|17|TRBV27|TRBD2
TGTGCCAGCAGTTTTAGACTAGCGGCATTAATCACCGGGGAGCTGTTTTTT
CASSFRLAALITGELFF
>NA|TRBJ1-3|17|TRBV4-1|TRBD1
TGCGCCAGCAGCCCGGATCCTGGACAGGGTGGGGGAAACACCATATATTTT
CASSPDPGQGGGNTIYF
>once|TRBJ1-2|17|TRBV4-1|TRBD1
TGCGCCAGCAGCCAAACCTCCGGGACAGGGGGTGGCTATGGCTACACCTTC
CASSQTSGTGGGYGYTF
>few|TRBJ1-1|15|TRBV6-5|TRBD1
TGTGCCAGCATAGGACAGGGGTACTTGAACACTGAAGCTTTCTTT
CASIGQGYLNTEAFF
>few|TRBJ1-1|14|TRBV29-1|TRBD1
TGCAGCGTTGTTACGGACAGGGGGAACACTGAAGCTTTCTTT
CSVVTDRGNTEAFF
>NA|TRBJ2-2|16|TRBV13|TRBD2
TGTGCCAGCAGCTGGGGACTAGCGGGAGGTACCGGGGAGCTGTTTTTT
CASSWGLAGGTGELFF
>NA|TRBJ2-1|15|TRBV7-2|NA
TGTGCCAGCAGCTTAGTGGGCGGGACGTACAATGAGCAGTTCTTC
CASSLVGGTYNEQFF
>NA|TRBJ2-3|14|TRBV5-1|NA
TGCGCCAGCAGCTTGACCCGGGACACAGATACGCAGTATTTT
CASSLTRDTDTQYF
>once|TRBJ2-3|13|TRBV29-1|TRBD1
TGCAGCGTTGTGCGCGACAGGGGACTTACGCAGTATTTT
CSVVRDRGLTQYF
>NA|TRBJ2-7|13|TRBV24-1|NA
TGTGCCACCAGTGACCAGGTGTATGACGAGCAGTACTTC
CATSDQVYDEQYF
>NA|TRBJ1-1|14|TRBV19|NA
TGTGCCAGTAGTATTGGAGGGTTGAACACTGAAGCTTTCTTT
CASSIGGLNTEAFF
>NA|TRBJ1-2|14|TRBV7-3|TRBD1
TGTGCCAGCAGCAGACAGGGGACGCCTGATGGCTACACCTTC
CASSRQGTPDGYTF
>NA|TRBJ2-1|16|TRBV27|NA
TGTGCCAGCAGTTTATCGGTGGTAGAATCCTACAATGAGCAGTTCTTC
CASSLSVVESYNEQFF
>NA|TRBJ1-3|15|TRBV28|NA
TGTGCCAGCTATACCTTGGGGCCTTCTGGAAACACCATATATTTT
CASYTLGPSGNTIYF
>NA|TRBJ1-6|18|TRBV2|TRBD1
TGTGCCAGCAAAGGGCTGTTGGGACAGAGCTCCTATAATTCACCCCTCCACTTT
CASKGLLGQSSYNSPLHF